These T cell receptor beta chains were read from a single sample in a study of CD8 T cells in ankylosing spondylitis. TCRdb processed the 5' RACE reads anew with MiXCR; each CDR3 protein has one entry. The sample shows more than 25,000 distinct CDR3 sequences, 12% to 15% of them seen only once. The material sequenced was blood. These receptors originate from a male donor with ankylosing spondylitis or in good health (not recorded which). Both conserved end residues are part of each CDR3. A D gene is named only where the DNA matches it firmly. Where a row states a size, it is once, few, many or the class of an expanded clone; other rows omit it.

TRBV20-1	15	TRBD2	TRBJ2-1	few	CSARAPSGSYNEQFF	TGCAGTGCTAGAGCCCCTAGCGGCTCCTACAATGAGCAGTTCTTC
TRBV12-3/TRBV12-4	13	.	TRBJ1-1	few	CASSPLMNTEAFF	TGTGCCAGCAGTCCACTGATGAACACTGAAGCTTTCTTT
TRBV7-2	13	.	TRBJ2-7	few	CASSFLDRSEQYF	TGTGCCAGCAGCTTCTTAGATAGATCCGAGCAGTACTTC
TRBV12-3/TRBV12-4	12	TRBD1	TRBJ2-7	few	CASSLNRGEQYF	TGTGCCAGCAGTTTAAACAGGGGCGAGCAGTACTTC
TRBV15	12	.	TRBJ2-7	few	CATSRVGGEQYF	TGTGCCACCAGCAGGGTGGGTGGCGAGCAGTACTTC
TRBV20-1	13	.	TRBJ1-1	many	CSARPTGNTEAFF	TGCAGTGCTAGACCTACGGGGAACACTGAAGCTTTCTTT
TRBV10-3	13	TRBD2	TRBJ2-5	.	CASTSAGQETQYF	TGTGCCTCGACTAGCGCGGGCCAAGAGACCCAGTACTTC
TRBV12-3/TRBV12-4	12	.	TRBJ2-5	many	CASSTTRKTQYF	TGTGCCAGCAGTACAACGCGGAAGACCCAGTACTTC
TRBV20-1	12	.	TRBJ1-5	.	CSALTGGQPQHF	TGCAGTGCGTTGACGGGGGGTCAGCCCCAGCATTTT
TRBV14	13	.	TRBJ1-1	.	CASSPGLNTEAFF	TGTGCCAGCAGCCCGGGACTAAACACTGAAGCTTTCTTT
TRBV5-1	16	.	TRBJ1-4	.	CASSLTAGLANEKLFF	TGCGCCAGCAGCTTGACGGCAGGGTTGGCTAATGAAAAACTGTTTTTT
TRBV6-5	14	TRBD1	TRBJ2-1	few	CASSRDRVGNEQFF	TGTGCCAGCTCGCGGGACAGGGTTGGCAATGAGCAGTTCTTC